This TCR beta chain was sequenced in a study of cytomegalovirus exposure and HLA in healthy donors. As concerns this clone: Its target is not known.

Study conclusions and caveats: A later analysis linked a missense DCLRE1C variant to TCR beta V- and J-gene trimming. Presence/absence analyses supposed approximately even sequencing depth among donors.

Primers: 60 Vbeta forward and 13 Jbeta reverse. Source study methods: Later, about 80 million unique TCR beta chains were counted in an analysis, and about 10 million of them were shared. The protocol was immunoSEQ multiplex PCR, while the TCRdb copy is restricted to in-frame clones and leaves out a portion. Clonal size and the V and J genes are those of that table, whereas D and trimming came from the DNA. The repertoire holds under 85,000 clones, with 80% as singletons. Although they were nominally healthy when sampled, donors likely had unrecorded immune exposures. The sequenced material came from PBMCs. This receptor was taken from a woman in her thirties in good health and CMV-seronegative.

The CDR3 loop is CASSSDRDRGTEAFF. DNA of the CDR3: TGTGCCAGCAGTTCCGACCGGGACAGGGGGACTGAAGCTTTCTTT. The genes are TRBV6-5 and TRBJ1-1, with 11 positions matching TRBD1. Unmatched junction bases numbered 6, after V lost 4 bases and J lost 5 bases. CDR3 length equals 15 residues. Germline-derived CDR1 and CDR2 are MNHEY and SVGAGI.